The entry that follows covers one T cell receptor (beta chain) sequence. The antigen remains unidentified. The V and J ends lost 0 bases and 3 bases, in that order; junction bases with no gene match: 8. Germline CDR1 LGHNA, CDR2 YSLEER. This CDR3 is 19 amino acids long. Each CDR3 protein gets one entry after TCRdb re-called the reads with MiXCR. The table shows approximately 730,000 distinct CDR3 sequences, with around 32% occurring only once. The source of the sample is a study of T cell repertoires in cytomegalovirus infection. Background on the study: From public TCR beta signatures came an indication of both CMV infection and matching HLA type. Findings and caveats of the study: Within the response measured ex vivo, HLA-C-restricted CMV-specific TCR beta clonotypes were dominant.

The receptor was derived from a human donor in good health (CMV status not recorded). Some clones in this sample may be carry-over from other donors' samples. The rearrangement joins TRBV4-3 to TRBJ2-3; 14 bases are shared with TRBD2. The source material was cultured PBMCs, sampled from culture after CMV antigen stimulation. CDR3 sequence (DNA): TGCGCCAGCAGCCAAGATACGGTCCGGACTAGCGGGAGGACAGATACGCAGTATTTT. This codes for CASSQDTVRTSGRTDTQYF.